The 16 T cell receptor beta chains reported below all come from one sample, sequenced in a study of CXCR3-negative and CXCR3-positive naive CD8 T cells. With UMI labels, 5' RACE was used to prepare the TRB cDNA libraries. After re-calling the 5' RACE reads, TCRdb lists one entry per CDR3 protein, DNA absent. With about 130,000 distinct CDR3 sequences in the sample, the ten largest clones hold about 0.48%. Specimen: naive CXCR3- CD8+ T cells from blood. As for subset: CD45RO-CCR7+CD27+CD95- naive CD8+ T cells lacking CXCR3 (TNR3-). Receptors were obtained from a human donor in good health. Some clones in this sample may be carry-over from other donors' samples.

The J gene is TRBJ2-7, the V gene TRBV20-1; the TCRdb D gene call, TRBD2, has no DNA to confirm it. The germline gives CDR1 DFQATT, CDR2 SNEGSKA (reference sequence). This CDR3 is 14 amino acids long. The CDR3 sequence is CSAIPKALSYEQYF.

This rearrangement joins TRBV20-1 to TRBJ1-1. Germline-derived CDR1 and CDR2 are DFQATT and SNEGSKA (reference sequence). There are 13 residues in the CDR3. The CDR3 region is CSARDRPNTEAFF.

The V and J genes are TRBV20-1 and TRBJ2-5; TCRdb gives TRBD1 as the D gene, but with no DNA this cannot be confirmed. Germline values: CDR1 DFQATT, CDR2 SNEGSKA (reference sequence). There are 15 residues in the CDR3. CDR3 amino acids: CSARTQSRGLETQYF.

The rearrangement links TRBV4-1 to TRBJ2-3; the D call of TRBD2 rests on TCRdb alone, since no DNA is present to check it. The CDR3 sequence is 17 residues long. From germline, CDR1 is MGHRA and CDR2 YSYEKL. CDR3 region: CASSQDKAQSSTDTQYF.

The chain is built from TRBV20-1 and TRBJ2-7; TCRdb lists TRBD1, though no DNA is available to test this call. CDR1 is DFQATT and CDR2 is SNEGSKA in the germline V gene (reference sequence). The CDR3 is made up of 15 amino acids. The CDR3 reads CSAREFRGSSYEQYF.

This chain links TRBV7-2 with TRBJ2-7; absent DNA, TCRdb's TRBD2 call cannot be checked. The CDR3 has 15 amino acids. CDR1 is SGHTA, CDR2 FQGNSA, per germline. CDR3 amino acids: CASSPPGLPSYEQYF.

CDR3: CASRTSGGYEQYF. This chain links TRBV12-3 or TRBV12-4 with TRBJ2-7; TCRdb reports TRBD2, a call that lacks DNA to check it against. CDR3 size: 13 residues.

The chain combines TRBV5-5 with TRBJ2-4; TCRdb designates TRBD1, a call that cannot be tested without DNA. Per the germline V gene, CDR1 is SGHKS and CDR2 is YYEKEE (reference sequence). The CDR3 is 13 residues long. The CDR3 spells CASSLADSTGYHF.

V and J are TRBV5-1 and TRBJ2-2; TCRdb's D call of TRBD1 is untestable without DNA. The CDR3 spans 14 residues. Germline CDR1 and CDR2: SGHRS and YFSETQ. CDR3 sequence: CASSEGANTGELFF.

The V gene is TRBV4-3, the J gene TRBJ2-2; TCRdb's D gene call, TRBD1, goes unchecked for lack of DNA. This CDR3 comprises 17 residues. CDR1 LGHNA and CDR2 YSLEER come from the germline V gene. The CDR3: CASSQDLTGGNAGELFF.

The chain uses TRBV27 and TRBJ2-7; the TRBD1 assignment by TCRdb is unverifiable without DNA. Germline V gene lookup returns CDR1 MNHEY and CDR2 SMNVEV (reference sequence). This CDR3 region has 15 residues. The chain's CDR3 is CASSPFGGPAYEQYF.

The chain recombines TRBV27 with TRBJ2-5; absent DNA, TCRdb's TRBD1 call cannot be checked. The germline CDR1 and CDR2 sequences are MNHEY and SMNVEV (reference sequence). CDR3 size: 15 residues. The CDR3 loop is CASRESYGGQETQYF.

The CDR3 sequence: CSARVEPGLVNEQFF. The rearrangement links TRBV20-1 to TRBJ2-1; without DNA, the TCRdb call of TRBD2 cannot be checked. CDR1 is DFQATT, CDR2 SNEGSKA, per germline (reference sequence). The CDR3 loop spans 15 amino acids.

The chain has TRBV24-1 and TRBJ2-5; the TCRdb call, TRBD1, lacks DNA for checking. The CDR3 contains 15 residues. Germline V gene data show CDR1 as KGHDR and CDR2 as SFDVKD. CDR3 sequence reads: CATRAFERGKETQYF.

The rearrangement joins TRBV6-6 to TRBJ2-7; TCRdb's D gene call, TRBD2, goes unchecked for lack of DNA. The CDR3 consists of 16 residues. Germline V CDR1 and CDR2: MNHNY, SVGAGI (reference sequence). CDR3: CASSINWDSRFEEQYF.

The rearrangement uses TRBV12-3 or TRBV12-4 and TRBJ2-5; TCRdb lists TRBD2, though no DNA is available to test this call. The CDR3 length is 16 residues. CDR3 region: CASSSAMGLTLETQYF.